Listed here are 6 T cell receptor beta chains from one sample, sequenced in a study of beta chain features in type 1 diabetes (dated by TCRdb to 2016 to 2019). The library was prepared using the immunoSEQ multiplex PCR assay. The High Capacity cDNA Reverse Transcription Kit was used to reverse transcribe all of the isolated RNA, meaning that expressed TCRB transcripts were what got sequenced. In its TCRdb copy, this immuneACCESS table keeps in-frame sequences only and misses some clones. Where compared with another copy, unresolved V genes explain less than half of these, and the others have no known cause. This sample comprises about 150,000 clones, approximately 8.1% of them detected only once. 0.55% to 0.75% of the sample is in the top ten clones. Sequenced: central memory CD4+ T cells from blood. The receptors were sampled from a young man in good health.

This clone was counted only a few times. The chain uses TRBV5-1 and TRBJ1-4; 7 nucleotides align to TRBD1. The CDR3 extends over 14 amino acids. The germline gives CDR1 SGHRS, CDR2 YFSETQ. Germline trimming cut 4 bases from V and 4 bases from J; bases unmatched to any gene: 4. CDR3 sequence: CASSVGQNNEKLFF. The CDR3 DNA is TGCGCCAGCAGCGTGGGACAGAATAATGAAAAACTGTTTTTT.

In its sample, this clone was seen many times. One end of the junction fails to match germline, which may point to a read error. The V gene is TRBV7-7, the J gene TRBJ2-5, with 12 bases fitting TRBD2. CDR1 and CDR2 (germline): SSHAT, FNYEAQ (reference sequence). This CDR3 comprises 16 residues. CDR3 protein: CASSSIRTSGEETQYF. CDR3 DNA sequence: TGTGCTAGCAGCTCCATAAGGACTAGCGGGGAAGAGACCCAGTACTTC.

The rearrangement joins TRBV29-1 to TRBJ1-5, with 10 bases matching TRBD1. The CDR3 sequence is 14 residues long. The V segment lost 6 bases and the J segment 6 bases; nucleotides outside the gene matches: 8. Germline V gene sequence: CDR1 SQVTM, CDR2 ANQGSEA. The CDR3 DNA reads TGCAGCGTGGGGACAGGGGAATCCGCTCAGCCCCAGCATTTT. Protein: CSVGTGESAQPQHF.

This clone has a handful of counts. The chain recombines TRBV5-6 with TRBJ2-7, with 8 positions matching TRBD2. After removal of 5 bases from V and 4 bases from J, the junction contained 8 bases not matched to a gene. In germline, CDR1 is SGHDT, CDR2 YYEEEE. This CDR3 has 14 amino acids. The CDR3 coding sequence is TGTGCCAGCAGTTTTAGCGGGAACAGGTACGAGCAGTACTTC. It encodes CASSFSGNRYEQYF.

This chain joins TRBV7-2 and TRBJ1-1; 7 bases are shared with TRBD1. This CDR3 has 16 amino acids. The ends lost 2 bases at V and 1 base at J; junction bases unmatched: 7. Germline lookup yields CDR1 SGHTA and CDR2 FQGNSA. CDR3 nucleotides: TGTGCCAGCAGCTTAAAGTCCGGGACAGAGAACACTGAAGCTTTCTTT. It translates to CASSLKSGTENTEAFF.

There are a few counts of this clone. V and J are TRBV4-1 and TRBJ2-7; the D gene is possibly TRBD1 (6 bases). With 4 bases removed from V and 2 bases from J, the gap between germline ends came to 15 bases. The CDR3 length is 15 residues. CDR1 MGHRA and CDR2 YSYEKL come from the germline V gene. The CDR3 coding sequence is TGCGCCAGCAGCCTATACGGGGACAACACCTACGAGCAGTACTTC. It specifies CASSLYGDNTYEQYF.